The entry below gives a single T cell receptor (beta chain) sequence along with its context. The antigen is undetermined. This sample was taken from a study of identical twins. Study conclusions and caveats: In cord blood, abundant beta clonotypes had fewer insertions; memory showed no trend.

This CDR3 is built from 14 residues. CDR1 KGHDR and CDR2 SFDVKD come from the germline V gene. V was clipped by 3 bases and J by 1 base, with 7 bases between them. TCRdb called the 5' RACE reads again in MiXCR, with one record for every CDR3 protein. The data show approximately 680,000 distinct CDR3 sequences, roughly 7.1% seen once. The sample was also reused in another study, on yellow fever vaccine responses in identical twins.

The rearrangement joins TRBV24-1 to TRBJ2-3; D call uncertain. What was sequenced was PBMCs. The sequence came from a woman aged 18-29 years in good health. CDR3 in DNA: TGTGCCACCAGTGATCCCGACGGCACAGATACGCAGTATTTT. Encoded protein: CATSDPDGTDTQYF.